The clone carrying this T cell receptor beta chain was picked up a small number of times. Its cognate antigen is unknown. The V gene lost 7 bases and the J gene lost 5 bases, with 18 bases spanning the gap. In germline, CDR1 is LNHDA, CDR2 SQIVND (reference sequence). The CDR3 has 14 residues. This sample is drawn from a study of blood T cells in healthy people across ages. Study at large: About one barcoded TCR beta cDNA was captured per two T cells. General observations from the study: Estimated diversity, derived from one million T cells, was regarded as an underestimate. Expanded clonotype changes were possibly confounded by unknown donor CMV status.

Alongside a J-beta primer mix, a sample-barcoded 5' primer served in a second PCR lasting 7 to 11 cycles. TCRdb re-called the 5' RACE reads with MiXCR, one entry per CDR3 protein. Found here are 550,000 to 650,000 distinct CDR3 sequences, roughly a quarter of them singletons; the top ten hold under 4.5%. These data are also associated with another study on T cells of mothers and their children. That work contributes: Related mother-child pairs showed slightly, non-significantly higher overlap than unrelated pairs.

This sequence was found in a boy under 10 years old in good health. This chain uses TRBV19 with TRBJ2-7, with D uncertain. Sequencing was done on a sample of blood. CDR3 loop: CASTLRASTDEQYF. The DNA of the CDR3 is TGTGCCAGTACCTTAAGAGCCTCCACCGACGAGCAGTACTTC.